Following are 10 T cell receptor beta chains from one sample sequenced in a study of blood T cell repertoires in COVID-19. Only in-frame clones appear in the TCRdb table, and some are missing; sequencing was by immunoSEQ multiplex PCR. The sample shows tens of thousands of clones, approximately 84% of them seen only once. The sequencing input was peripheral blood. The receptors originated from a man aged 55 to 70 with COVID-19, enrolled during active disease.

V and J are TRBV5-1 and TRBJ1-6; the D is unclear. Between the trimmed V and J ends, which lost 0 bases and 5 bases, there was a span of 15 bases. This CDR3 is built from 17 residues. Germline values: CDR1 SGHRS, CDR2 YFSETQ. CDR3 sequence reads: CASSLDYGLANNSPLHF. The CDR3, as DNA: TGCGCCAGCAGCTTGGATTACGGACTCGCAAATAATTCACCCCTCCACTTT.

V is TRBV11-2 and J is TRBJ2-6; no definite D call. This CDR3 has 16 residues. V was trimmed by 1 base and J by 5 bases, leaving 12 bases between them. Germline assignment: CDR1 SGHAT and CDR2 FQNNGV. DNA for the CDR3: TGTGCCAGCAGCTTAGGACCTGACATTTGGGCCAACGTCCTGACTTTC. Translated, it gives CASSLGPDIWANVLTF. Using reference TRBV11-2 and TRBJ2-6 for the parts outside the CDR3, the full variable domain is EAGVAQSPRYKIIEKRQSVAFWCNPISGHATLYWYQQILGQGPKLLIQFQNNGVVDDSQLPKDRFSAERLKGVDSTLKIQPAKLEDSAVYLCASSLGPDIWANVLTFGAGSRLTVL.

This clone was seen just once. Other DNA sequences in this specimen translate into the identical CDR3. The V call is TRBV18, the J call TRBJ1-1; D unclear. Between the trimmed V and J ends, which lost 3 bases and 3 bases, there was a span of 11 bases. The CDR3 covers 14 residues. Germline CDR1 is KGHSH and CDR2 is LQKENI. The CDR3 protein is CASSPGGKDTEAFF. The CDR3 DNA reads TGTGCCAGCTCACCGGGAGGAAAGGACACTGAAGCTTTCTTT.

This clone was observed a handful of times. The chain is built from TRBV12-5 and TRBJ1-5; the match to TRBD1 covers 7 bases. V lost 5 bases and J lost 10; bases outside the gene matches: 11. The CDR3 totals 14 residues. In germline, CDR1 is LGHNT, CDR2 FRNRAP. CDR3 sequence: CASGDRAPGGPQHF. The CDR3 DNA follows: TGTGCTAGTGGTGACAGGGCCCCCGGTGGACCCCAGCATTTT.

The rearrangement joins TRBV10-3 to TRBJ1-3; D is possibly TRBD1 (6 bases). The germline V gene encodes CDR1 ENHRY and CDR2 SYGVKD. V was trimmed by 8 bases and J by 0 bases, leaving 11 bases between them. The length of the CDR3 is 14 residues. The chain's CDR3 is CAIGQTYSGNTIYF. As DNA, the CDR3 is TGTGCCATCGGACAGACCTACTCTGGAAACACCATATATTTT.

The chain carries TRBV11-2 and TRBJ1-6, with TRBD1 matching over 10 bases. This CDR3 has 14 amino acids. CDR1 is SGHAT, CDR2 FQNNGV, per germline. V lost 5 bases, J lost 9 bases, and 4 bases stayed unmatched. The CDR3 nucleotides are TGTGCCAGCAGCCGACAGGGGGCTGGTTCACCCCTCCACTTT. It is translated as CASSRQGAGSPLHF.

The chain is built from TRBV18 and TRBJ1-6; 8 positions agree with TRBD1. V lost 4 bases to trimming and J lost 7 bases; unmatched junction nucleotides: 15. CDR3 length: 18 amino acids. In germline, CDR1 is KGHSH, CDR2 LQKENI. DNA of the CDR3: TGTGCCAGCTCACGCGGACAGGGTGGTTCTTCGGGCAATTCACCCCTCCACTTT. Encoded protein: CASSRGQGGSSGNSPLHF.

This clone has just a few counts. V and J are TRBV4-1 and TRBJ2-1, with TRBD1 matching over 7 bases. Per germline, CDR1 MGHRA and CDR2 YSYEKL. V was clipped by 4 bases and J by 9 bases; unmatched bases: 12. The CDR3 consists of 15 residues. This CDR3 reads CASSRNTQGYGEQFF. CDR3 DNA: TGCGCCAGCAGCCGCAACACACAGGGGTACGGTGAGCAGTTCTTC.

This clone was seen a single time. This chain joins TRBV5-6 and TRBJ2-3; TRBD1 aligns across 10 bases. The V gene end was trimmed by 4 bases and the J gene end by 5 bases; junction bases not matched to a gene: 10. This CDR3 spans 16 amino acids. Germline assignment: CDR1 SGHDT and CDR2 YYEEEE. CDR3 amino acids: CASSPGGGTGVDTQYF. The CDR3 nucleotides are TGTGCCAGCAGCCCAGGGGGCGGGACAGGGGTAGATACGCAGTATTTT.

The rearrangement links TRBV5-1 to TRBJ1-6; D unresolved. Germline V gene lookup returns CDR1 SGHRS and CDR2 YFSETQ. The CDR3 runs to 14 residues. Trimming removed 8 bases from V and 9 bases from J, with 18 bases in between. The CDR3 DNA reads as TGCGCCAGTAATACGGGAGTTTGGGGTTCACCCCTCCACTTT. This encodes CASNTGVWGSPLHF.